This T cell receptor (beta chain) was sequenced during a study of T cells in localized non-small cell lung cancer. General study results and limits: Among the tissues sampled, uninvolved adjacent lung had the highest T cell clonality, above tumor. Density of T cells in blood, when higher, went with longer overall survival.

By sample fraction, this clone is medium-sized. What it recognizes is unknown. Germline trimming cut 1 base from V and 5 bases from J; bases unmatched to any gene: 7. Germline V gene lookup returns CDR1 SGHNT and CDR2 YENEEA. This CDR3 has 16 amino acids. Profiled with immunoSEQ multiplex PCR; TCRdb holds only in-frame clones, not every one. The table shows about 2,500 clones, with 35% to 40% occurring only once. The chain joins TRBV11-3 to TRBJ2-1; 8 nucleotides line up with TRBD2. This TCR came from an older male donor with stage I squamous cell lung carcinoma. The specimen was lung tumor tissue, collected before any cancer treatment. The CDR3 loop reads CASSLVAGRNDNEQFF. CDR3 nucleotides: TGTGCCAGCAGCTTAGTAGCGGGGAGGAACGACAATGAGCAGTTCTTC.